This T cell receptor beta chain was found in a study of T cell responses to AZD1222 COVID-19 vaccine. Remarks on this clone: Antigen specificity is unknown.

The repertoire was sequenced with immunoSEQ multiplex PCR; TCRdb's copy has only in-frame clones and lacks some. The sample holds around 150,000 clones, 70% to 90% seen once. The study's findings and limits: The study identified only 6 or 7 AZD1222 recipients as seropositive at baseline. In the spike-specific TCR repertoire, nearly half reportedly target unmutated variant regions.

Germline V gene lookup returns CDR1 SGHNT and CDR2 YENEEA. The CDR3 runs 14 residues. Trimming left V 0 bases short and J 6 bases short, with 11 bases between. Sequencing was performed on peripheral blood, taken on day 0 of AZD1222 vaccination. The chain combines TRBV11-3 with TRBJ1-1; tentative D call: TRBD1 (5 bases). This TCR came from an adult in good health. CDR3 residues: CASSLDGGAAEAFF. The DNA for the CDR3 is TGTGCCAGCAGCTTAGACGGTGGGGCGGCTGAAGCTTTCTTT.